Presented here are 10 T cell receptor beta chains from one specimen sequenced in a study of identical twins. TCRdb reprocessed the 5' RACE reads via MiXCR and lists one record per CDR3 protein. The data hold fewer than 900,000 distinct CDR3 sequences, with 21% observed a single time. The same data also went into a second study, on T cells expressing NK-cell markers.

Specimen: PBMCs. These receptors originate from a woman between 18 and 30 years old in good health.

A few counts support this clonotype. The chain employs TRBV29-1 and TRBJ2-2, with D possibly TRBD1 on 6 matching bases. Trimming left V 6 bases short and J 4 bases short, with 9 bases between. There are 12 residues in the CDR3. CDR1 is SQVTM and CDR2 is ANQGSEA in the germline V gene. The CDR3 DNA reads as TGCAGCGTCACAGGGATCACCGGGGAGCTGTTTTTT. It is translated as CSVTGITGELFF.

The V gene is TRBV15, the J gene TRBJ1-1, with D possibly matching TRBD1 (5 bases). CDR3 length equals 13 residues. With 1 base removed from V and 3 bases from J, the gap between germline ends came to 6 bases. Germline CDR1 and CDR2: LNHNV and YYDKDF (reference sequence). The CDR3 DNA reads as TGTGCCACCAGCAGAGCGGGGGACACTGAAGCTTTCTTT. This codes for CATSRAGDTEAFF.

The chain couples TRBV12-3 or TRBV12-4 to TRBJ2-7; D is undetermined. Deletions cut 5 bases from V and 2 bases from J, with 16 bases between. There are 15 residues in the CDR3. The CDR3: CASSPLGNRPYEQYF. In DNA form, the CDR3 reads TGTGCCAGCAGTCCTTTGGGCAACCGTCCCTACGAGCAGTACTTC.

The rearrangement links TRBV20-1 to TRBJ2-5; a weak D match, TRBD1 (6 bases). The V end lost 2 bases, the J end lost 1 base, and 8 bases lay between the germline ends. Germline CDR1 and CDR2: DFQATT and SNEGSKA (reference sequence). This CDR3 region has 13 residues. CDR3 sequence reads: CSARRQAQETQYF. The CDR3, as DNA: TGCAGTGCTAGAAGACAGGCCCAAGAGACCCAGTACTTC.

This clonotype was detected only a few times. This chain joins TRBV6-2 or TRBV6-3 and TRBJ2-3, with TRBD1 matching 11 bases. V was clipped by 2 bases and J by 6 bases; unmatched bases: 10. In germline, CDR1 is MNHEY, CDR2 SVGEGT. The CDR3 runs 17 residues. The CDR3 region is CASSYAGQGARPDTQYF. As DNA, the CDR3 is TGTGCCAGCAGTTACGCCGGACAGGGGGCGCGTCCCGATACGCAGTATTTT.

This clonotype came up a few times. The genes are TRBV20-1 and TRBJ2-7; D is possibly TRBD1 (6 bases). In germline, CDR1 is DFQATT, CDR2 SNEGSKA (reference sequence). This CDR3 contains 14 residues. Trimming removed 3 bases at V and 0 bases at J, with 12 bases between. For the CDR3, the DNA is TGCAGTGCTAGGTACACAGGGAGCTCCTACGAGCAGTACTTC. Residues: CSARYTGSSYEQYF.

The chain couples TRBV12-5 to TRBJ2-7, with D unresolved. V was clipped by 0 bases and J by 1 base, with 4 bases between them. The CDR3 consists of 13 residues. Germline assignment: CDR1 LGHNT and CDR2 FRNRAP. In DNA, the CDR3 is TGTGCTAGTGGTTTGGTCTCATCCTACGAGCAGTACTTC. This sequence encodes CASGLVSSYEQYF.

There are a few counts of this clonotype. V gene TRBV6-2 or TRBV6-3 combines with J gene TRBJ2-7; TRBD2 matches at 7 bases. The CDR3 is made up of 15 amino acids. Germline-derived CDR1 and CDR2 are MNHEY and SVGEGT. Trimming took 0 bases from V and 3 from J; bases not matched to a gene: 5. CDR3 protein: CASSYSREANYEQYF. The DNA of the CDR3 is TGTGCCAGCAGTTACTCTCGGGAGGCCAACTACGAGCAGTACTTC.

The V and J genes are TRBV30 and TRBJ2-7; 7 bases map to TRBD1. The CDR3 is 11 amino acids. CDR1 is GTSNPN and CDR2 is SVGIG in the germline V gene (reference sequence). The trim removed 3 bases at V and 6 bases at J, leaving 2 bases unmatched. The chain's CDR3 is CAWSAGGEQYF. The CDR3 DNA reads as TGTGCCTGGAGCGCAGGGGGCGAGCAGTACTTC.

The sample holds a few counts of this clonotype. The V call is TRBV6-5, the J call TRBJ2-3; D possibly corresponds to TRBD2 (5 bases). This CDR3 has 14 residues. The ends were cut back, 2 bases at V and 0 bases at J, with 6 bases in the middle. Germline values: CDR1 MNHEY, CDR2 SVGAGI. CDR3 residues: CASSYRTSTDTQYF. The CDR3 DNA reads TGTGCCAGCAGTTACCGGACTAGCACAGATACGCAGTATTTT.